This T cell receptor (beta chain) was profiled in a study of CD8 T cells in Susac syndrome. This CDR3 contains 14 residues. The germline V gene has CDR1 ENHRY and CDR2 SYGVKD. The V gene end was trimmed by 4 bases and the J gene end by 6 bases; junction bases not matched to a gene: 7. Random hexamers primed reverse transcription of about 0.5 to 1 ug RNA. MiXCR, applied by TCRdb to the immunoSEQ multiplex PCR reads, yields one record per CDR3 protein. The repertoire holds about 160,000 distinct CDR3 sequences, with approximately 94% as singletons. This TCR was recovered from a human donor with multiple sclerosis. The sequencing input was CD4+ T cells from PBMCs. The genes are TRBV10-3 and TRBJ2-7, with 9 positions matching TRBD1. CDR3 DNA sequence: TGTGCCATCAGTGGGGACAGGGACGGTGGCGAGCAGTACTTC. Its protein product is CAISGDRDGGEQYF.